Listed below are T cell receptor beta chains from one sample, sequenced in a study of metastatic and nonmetastatic thyroid tumors. TCRdb recomputed clones from the PCR reads via MiXCR. Of about 31,000 clones detected, 15% to 20% appear once; the ten largest clones hold roughly 22%. Material for sequencing was blood. These receptors all stem from a female donor with papillary thyroid cancer or a benign thyroid nodule (not recorded which). Some clones in this sample may be carry-over from other donors' samples. CDR3s include the opening cysteine and the closing phenylalanine or tryptophan. D genes are given only for firm matches. For some rows the clone size is stated as once, few or many, or as a class when expanded; others skip it.

abundance: many
j_gene: TRBJ2-3
v_gene: TRBV12-3/TRBV12-4
d_gene: .
CDR3aa: CASSPTRKGADTQYF
CDR3nt: TGTGCCAGCAGTCCTACTAGGAAGGGGGCAGATACGCAGTATTTT

abundance: many
j_gene: TRBJ2-5
v_gene: TRBV27
d_gene: .
CDR3aa: CASRRGDKETQYF
CDR3nt: TGTGCCAGCAGAAGGGGAGATAAGGAGACCCAGTACTTC

abundance: few
j_gene: TRBJ2-7
v_gene: TRBV27
d_gene: .
CDR3aa: CASRMTTNTYEQYF
CDR3nt: TGTGCCAGCAGGATGACTACTAACACCTACGAGCAGTACTTC

abundance: .
j_gene: TRBJ2-1
v_gene: TRBV7-3
d_gene: TRBD2
CDR3aa: CASSFDGGRENEQFF
CDR3nt: TGTGCCAGCAGCTTCGATGGCGGGAGGGAAAATGAGCAGTTCTTC

abundance: many
j_gene: TRBJ2-5
v_gene: TRBV27
d_gene: TRBD2
CDR3aa: CASSLSGTSGPGAQYF
CDR3nt: TGTGCCAGCAGTTTATCCGGGACTAGCGGACCAGGGGCCCAGTACTTC

abundance: many
j_gene: TRBJ2-5
v_gene: TRBV7-9
d_gene: .
CDR3aa: CASSSGHQETQYF
CDR3nt: TGTGCCAGCAGCTCGGGACACCAAGAGACCCAGTACTTC

abundance: .
j_gene: TRBJ2-1
v_gene: TRBV15
d_gene: TRBD2
CDR3aa: CATSMGTSGSREQFF
CDR3nt: TGTGCCACCAGCATGGGGACTAGCGGGAGTCGGGAGCAGTTCTTC

abundance: medium-sized
j_gene: TRBJ1-6
v_gene: TRBV6-1
d_gene: TRBD1
CDR3aa: CATKDSGTGENSPLHF
CDR3nt: TGTGCCACCAAAGATTCCGGGACAGGGGAAAATTCACCCCTCCACTTT

abundance: .
j_gene: TRBJ2-1
v_gene: TRBV20-1
d_gene: .
CDR3aa: CSATGPLYNEQFF
CDR3nt: TGCAGTGCCACGGGTCCTCTCTACAATGAGCAGTTCTTC

abundance: many
j_gene: TRBJ2-2
v_gene: TRBV12-3/TRBV12-4
d_gene: .
CDR3aa: CASSRSVDRMNTGELFF
CDR3nt: TGTGCCAGCAGTCGCTCGGTAGACAGGATGAACACCGGGGAGCTGTTTTTT

abundance: .
j_gene: TRBJ2-3
v_gene: TRBV6-4
d_gene: .
CDR3aa: CASSDRGDADAQYF
CDR3nt: TGTGCCAGCAGTGACAGGGGGGACGCTGATGCGCAGTATTTT

abundance: many
j_gene: TRBJ2-2
v_gene: TRBV7-8
d_gene: .
CDR3aa: CASSDVSKANTGELFF
CDR3nt: TGTGCCAGCAGCGACGTCTCCAAAGCCAACACCGGGGAGCTGTTTTTT

abundance: many
j_gene: TRBJ2-1
v_gene: TRBV10-3
d_gene: TRBD2
CDR3aa: CAISVRLGGDEQFF
CDR3nt: TGTGCCATCAGTGTGCGGCTCGGGGGGGATGAGCAGTTCTTC

abundance: few
j_gene: TRBJ1-2
v_gene: TRBV15
d_gene: TRBD1
CDR3aa: CATTDRGYLGANYGYTF
CDR3nt: TGTGCCACCACCGACAGGGGCTACCTAGGAGCTAACTATGGCTACACCTTC

abundance: .
j_gene: TRBJ2-1
v_gene: TRBV11-2
d_gene: TRBD2
CDR3aa: CASSPWTSGGGNEQFF
CDR3nt: TGTGCCAGCAGCCCATGGACTAGCGGGGGCGGGAATGAGCAGTTCTTC

abundance: many
j_gene: TRBJ1-2
v_gene: TRBV7-2
d_gene: TRBD1
CDR3aa: CASSWPWDRGMNGYTF
CDR3nt: TGTGCCAGCAGCTGGCCGTGGGACAGGGGAATGAATGGCTACACCTTC

abundance: many
j_gene: TRBJ2-5
v_gene: TRBV12-3/TRBV12-4
d_gene: .
CDR3aa: CASSRAQGETQYF
CDR3nt: TGTGCCAGCAGCCGAGCACAAGGAGAGACCCAGTACTTC

abundance: .
j_gene: TRBJ2-7
v_gene: TRBV5-1
d_gene: .
CDR3aa: CASSLGEAGASAISYEQYF
CDR3nt: TGCGCCAGCAGCTTGGGGGAGGCGGGGGCCTCCGCAATCTCCTACGAGCAGTACTTC

abundance: many
j_gene: TRBJ1-2
v_gene: TRBV4-1
d_gene: .
CDR3aa: CASSSTSGSGGYTF
CDR3nt: TGCGCCAGCAGCAGTACATCGGGCTCCGGGGGCTACACCTTC

abundance: many
j_gene: TRBJ2-4
v_gene: TRBV11-2
d_gene: .
CDR3aa: CASSFQDGLAKNIQYF
CDR3nt: TGTGCCAGCAGCTTCCAGGACGGTCTAGCCAAAAACATTCAGTACTTC

abundance: many
j_gene: TRBJ2-7
v_gene: TRBV3-1
d_gene: TRBD2
CDR3aa: CASSSQRDGEQYF
CDR3nt: TGTGCCAGCAGTTCTCAGCGGGATGGCGAGCAGTACTTC

abundance: many
j_gene: TRBJ2-7
v_gene: TRBV14
d_gene: .
CDR3aa: CASSHKGAGQNSYEQYF
CDR3nt: TGTGCCAGCAGCCATAAAGGGGCAGGGCAGAATTCCTACGAGCAGTACTTC

abundance: .
j_gene: TRBJ2-1
v_gene: TRBV4-1
d_gene: TRBD2
CDR3aa: CASSQSSGRVNEQFF
CDR3nt: TGCGCCAGCAGCCAATCTAGCGGGAGGGTCAATGAGCAGTTCTTC

abundance: many
j_gene: TRBJ2-1
v_gene: TRBV5-3
d_gene: TRBD1
CDR3aa: CAGSGGSYNEQFF
CDR3nt: TGTGCCGGTTCAGGGGGCTCCTACAATGAGCAGTTCTTC

abundance: many
j_gene: TRBJ1-1
v_gene: TRBV4-3
d_gene: .
CDR3aa: CASSHFPLNTEAFF
CDR3nt: TGCGCCAGCAGCCATTTCCCTTTGAACACTGAAGCTTTCTTT

abundance: .
j_gene: TRBJ1-4
v_gene: TRBV5-1
d_gene: .
CDR3aa: CASSPDKGPEKLFF
CDR3nt: TGCGCCAGCAGCCCGGATAAGGGCCCTGAAAAACTGTTTTTT

abundance: .
j_gene: TRBJ2-2
v_gene: TRBV19
d_gene: TRBD1
CDR3aa: CASSIVGQGARTGELFF
CDR3nt: TGTGCCAGTAGTATAGTGGGACAGGGGGCGCGGACCGGGGAGCTGTTTTTT

abundance: medium-sized
j_gene: TRBJ2-7
v_gene: TRBV6-1
d_gene: .
CDR3aa: CASRQGHSSYEQYF
CDR3nt: TGTGCCAGCAGACAGGGACATTCCTCCTACGAGCAGTACTTC

abundance: medium-sized
j_gene: TRBJ2-7
v_gene: TRBV6-5
d_gene: .
CDR3aa: CASSYRANSYEQYF
CDR3nt: TGTGCCAGCAGTTACAGGGCCAACTCCTACGAGCAGTACTTC

abundance: few
j_gene: TRBJ2-7
v_gene: TRBV15
d_gene: .
CDR3aa: CATRWTAGTYEQYF
CDR3nt: TGTGCCACCAGGTGGACAGCTGGTACCTACGAGCAGTACTTC

abundance: .
j_gene: TRBJ2-5
v_gene: TRBV5-1
d_gene: .
CDR3aa: CASSLGPLKQTQYF
CDR3nt: TGCGCCAGCAGCTTGGGCCCTCTGAAACAGACCCAGTACTTC

abundance: many
j_gene: TRBJ1-6
v_gene: TRBV20-1
d_gene: TRBD1
CDR3aa: CSARDQGGNSPLHF
CDR3nt: TGCAGTGCTAGAGATCAGGGGGGGAATTCGCCCCTCCACTTT

abundance: medium-sized
j_gene: TRBJ1-6
v_gene: TRBV2
d_gene: .
CDR3aa: CASIGGGAENSPLHF
CDR3nt: TGTGCCAGCATCGGAGGGGGGGCGGAGAATTCACCCCTCCACTTT

abundance: few
j_gene: TRBJ2-7
v_gene: TRBV6-1
d_gene: .
CDR3aa: CASQGAVYEQYF
CDR3nt: TGTGCCTCCCAAGGGGCCGTTTATGAGCAGTACTTC

abundance: many
j_gene: TRBJ2-3
v_gene: TRBV6-5
d_gene: TRBD1
CDR3aa: CASSYLGDRPVDTQYF
CDR3nt: TGTGCCAGCAGTTATCTGGGGGACAGGCCTGTAGATACGCAGTATTTT

abundance: few
j_gene: TRBJ2-1
v_gene: TRBV6-6
d_gene: TRBD2
CDR3aa: CASSPWTSGGAGDEQFF
CDR3nt: TGTGCCAGCAGCCCATGGACTAGCGGGGGGGCCGGGGATGAGCAGTTCTTC

abundance: .
j_gene: TRBJ2-5
v_gene: TRBV10-3
d_gene: .
CDR3aa: CAISESRGVGETQYF
CDR3nt: TGTGCCATCAGTGAGTCGCGAGGGGTGGGGGAGACCCAGTACTTC

abundance: few
j_gene: TRBJ1-2
v_gene: TRBV27
d_gene: .
CDR3aa: CASNPGPRHGYTF
CDR3nt: TGTGCCAGCAACCCCGGGCCCCGCCATGGCTACACCTTC

abundance: many
j_gene: TRBJ2-3
v_gene: TRBV6-2/TRBV6-3
d_gene: .
CDR3aa: CASSYRGEGDTQYF
CDR3nt: TGTGCCAGCAGTTACCGGGGCGAGGGAGATACGCAGTATTTT

abundance: .
j_gene: TRBJ1-1
v_gene: TRBV28
d_gene: .
CDR3aa: CASSLAGVNTEAFF
CDR3nt: TGTGCCAGCAGTTTAGCAGGAGTCAACACTGAAGCTTTCTTT

abundance: many
j_gene: TRBJ1-3
v_gene: TRBV9
d_gene: .
CDR3aa: CASSESSGSGNTIYF
CDR3nt: TGTGCCAGCAGCGAGTCTTCAGGGTCTGGAAACACCATATATTTT

abundance: .
j_gene: TRBJ2-1
v_gene: TRBV6-5
d_gene: .
CDR3aa: CASSYSGGAGDEQFF
CDR3nt: TGTGCCAGCAGTTACTCTGGGGGGGCTGGGGATGAGCAGTTCTTC

abundance: many
j_gene: TRBJ2-1
v_gene: TRBV6-5
d_gene: .
CDR3aa: CASSYPPGNEQFF
CDR3nt: TGTGCCAGCAGTTACCCCCCTGGCAATGAGCAGTTCTTC

abundance: many
j_gene: TRBJ1-5
v_gene: TRBV6-6
d_gene: .
CDR3aa: CASSYSGVARQPQHF
CDR3nt: TGTGCCAGCAGTTACTCAGGGGTGGCTAGACAGCCCCAGCATTTT

abundance: many
j_gene: TRBJ2-7
v_gene: TRBV18
d_gene: .
CDR3aa: CASSQRDTTYEQYF
CDR3nt: TGTGCCAGCTCACAACGGGATACAACCTACGAGCAGTACTTC

abundance: many
j_gene: TRBJ2-3
v_gene: TRBV2
d_gene: TRBD2
CDR3aa: CASSERGGTDTQYF
CDR3nt: TGTGCCAGCAGTGAGCGGGGGGGCACAGATACGCAGTATTTT

abundance: medium-sized
j_gene: TRBJ2-2
v_gene: TRBV6-1
d_gene: .
CDR3aa: CASSPWGGSPGELFF
CDR3nt: TGTGCCAGCAGTCCCTGGGGGGGCTCCCCCGGGGAGCTGTTTTTT

abundance: few
j_gene: TRBJ2-7
v_gene: TRBV28
d_gene: .
CDR3aa: CASSLSGGEQYF
CDR3nt: TGTGCCAGCAGTTTATCTGGGGGCGAGCAGTACTTC

abundance: medium-sized
j_gene: TRBJ2-7
v_gene: TRBV7-2
d_gene: TRBD2
CDR3aa: CASSRGGDEQYF
CDR3nt: TGTGCCAGCAGCCGCGGGGGAGACGAGCAGTACTTC

abundance: few
j_gene: TRBJ1-5
v_gene: TRBV6-2/TRBV6-3
d_gene: .
CDR3aa: CASRGAGQPQHF
CDR3nt: TGTGCCAGCAGGGGGGCAGGTCAGCCCCAGCATTTT

abundance: many
j_gene: TRBJ2-3
v_gene: TRBV2
d_gene: TRBD2
CDR3aa: CASGAGGYSTDTQYF
CDR3nt: TGTGCCAGTGGAGCGGGGGGGTACTCCACAGATACGCAGTATTTT

abundance: few
j_gene: TRBJ1-1
v_gene: TRBV24-1
d_gene: TRBD1
CDR3aa: CATSDGTGARNTEAFF
CDR3nt: TGTGCCACCAGTGATGGGACAGGGGCCCGAAACACTGAAGCTTTCTTT

abundance: .
j_gene: TRBJ1-5
v_gene: TRBV5-1
d_gene: .
CDR3aa: CASSLTGQGNQPQHF
CDR3nt: TGCGCCAGCAGCTTGACCGGCCAGGGGAATCAGCCCCAGCATTTT

abundance: few
j_gene: TRBJ1-1
v_gene: TRBV3-1
d_gene: TRBD1
CDR3aa: CASTPGGSTEAFF
CDR3nt: TGTGCCAGCACTCCAGGGGGGTCCACTGAAGCTTTCTTT

abundance: medium-sized
j_gene: TRBJ2-7
v_gene: TRBV19
d_gene: .
CDR3aa: CASSRRTGSSYEQYF
CDR3nt: TGTGCCAGTAGTAGACGGACGGGGAGCTCCTACGAGCAGTACTTC

abundance: many
j_gene: TRBJ2-6
v_gene: TRBV6-6
d_gene: TRBD2
CDR3aa: CASSPLLAAVRSGANVLTF
CDR3nt: TGTGCCAGCAGTCCTTTACTAGCGGCGGTGCGCTCTGGGGCCAACGTCCTGACTTTC

abundance: .
j_gene: TRBJ2-2
v_gene: TRBV10-2
d_gene: .
CDR3aa: CASSGRANPSNTGELFF
CDR3nt: TGCGCCAGCAGTGGAAGGGCGAACCCATCGAACACCGGGGAGCTGTTTTTT

abundance: many
j_gene: TRBJ2-7
v_gene: TRBV18
d_gene: .
CDR3aa: CASSRETLSYEQYF
CDR3nt: TGTGCCAGCTCTCGTGAGACATTATCCTACGAGCAGTACTTC

abundance: .
j_gene: TRBJ1-2
v_gene: TRBV6-1
d_gene: TRBD1
CDR3aa: CASGQGPNYGYTF
CDR3nt: TGTGCCAGTGGACAGGGGCCCAACTATGGCTACACCTTC

abundance: many
j_gene: TRBJ1-2
v_gene: TRBV4-2
d_gene: TRBD1
CDR3aa: CASSHTAGDRGVYGYTF
CDR3nt: TGTGCCAGCAGCCATACCGCGGGGGACAGGGGCGTCTATGGCTACACCTTC